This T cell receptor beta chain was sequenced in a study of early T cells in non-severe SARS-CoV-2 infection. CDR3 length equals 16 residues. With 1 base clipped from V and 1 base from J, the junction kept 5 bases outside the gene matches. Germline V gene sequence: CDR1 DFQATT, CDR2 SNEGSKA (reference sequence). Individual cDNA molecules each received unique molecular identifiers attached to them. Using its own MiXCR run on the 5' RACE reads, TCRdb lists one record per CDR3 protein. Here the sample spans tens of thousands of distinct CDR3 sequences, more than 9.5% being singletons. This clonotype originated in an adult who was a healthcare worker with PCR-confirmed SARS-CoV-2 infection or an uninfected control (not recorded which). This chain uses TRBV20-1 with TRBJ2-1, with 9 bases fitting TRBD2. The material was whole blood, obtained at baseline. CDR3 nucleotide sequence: TGCAGTGCTAGAGTGAGGAGCGGGAGGTCCTACAATGAGCAGTTCTTC. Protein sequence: CSARVRSGRSYNEQFF.